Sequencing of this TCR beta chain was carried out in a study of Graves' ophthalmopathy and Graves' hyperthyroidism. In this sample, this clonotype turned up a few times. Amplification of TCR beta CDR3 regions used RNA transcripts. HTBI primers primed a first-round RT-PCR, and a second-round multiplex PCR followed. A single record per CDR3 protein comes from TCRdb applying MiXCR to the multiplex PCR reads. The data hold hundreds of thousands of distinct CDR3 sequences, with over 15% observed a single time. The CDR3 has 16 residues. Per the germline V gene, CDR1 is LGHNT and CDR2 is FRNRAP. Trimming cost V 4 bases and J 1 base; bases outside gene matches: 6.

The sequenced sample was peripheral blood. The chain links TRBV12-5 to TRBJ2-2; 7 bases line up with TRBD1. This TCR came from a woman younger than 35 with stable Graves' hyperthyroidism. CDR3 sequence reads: CASGWDSNLNTGELFF. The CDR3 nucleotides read TGTGCTAGTGGTTGGGACAGTAACCTGAACACCGGGGAGCTGTTTTTT.